The 25 T cell receptor beta chains below all came from one sample that was sequenced in a study of T cells in Graves' hyperthyroidism and ophthalmopathy. Amplified TCR beta CDR3 regions came from RNA transcripts. An initial round of RT-PCR targeting the TCR CDR3 relied on the HTBI primer set. TCRdb called the multiplex PCR reads again in MiXCR, with one record for every CDR3 protein. This sample yields about 340,000 distinct CDR3 sequences, of which around a fifth are seen a single time; under 55% belongs to the top ten. Material for sequencing was blood. The receptors were sampled from a woman in her forties or fifties with Graves' hyperthyroidism.

This chain joins TRBV7-2 and TRBJ1-3; no firm D call. In germline, CDR1 is SGHTA, CDR2 FQGNSA. V dropped 2 bases and J dropped 0 bases, with 5 bases sitting between them. The CDR3 extends over 14 amino acids. The CDR3 protein is CASSLSHSGNTIYF. The DNA for the CDR3 is TGTGCCAGCAGCTTATCACACTCTGGAAACACCATATATTTT.

This clonotype was detected a few times. V and J are TRBV20-1 and TRBJ2-5; D possibly uses TRBD1 or TRBD2 (5 bases each). V lost 0 bases and J 2 bases, leaving 13 bases between the germline ends. The CDR3 consists of 15 residues. Germline V gene lookup returns CDR1 DFQATT and CDR2 SNEGSKA (reference sequence). CDR3 loop: CSARDPGTQQETQYF. DNA of the CDR3: TGCAGTGCTAGAGATCCCGGGACGCAACAAGAGACCCAGTACTTC.

This clonotype was detected ten times or more. The chain uses TRBV28 and TRBJ2-5; 8 positions match TRBD2. Germline V CDR1 and CDR2: MDHEN, SYDVKM. The trim removed 6 bases at V and 3 bases at J, leaving 3 bases unmatched. The CDR3 contains 13 residues. The CDR3 protein is CASSLGREETQYF. CDR3 sequence (DNA): TGTGCCAGCAGCCTCGGGAGGGAAGAGACCCAGTACTTC.

This clonotype was detected a few times. The chain carries TRBV10-3 and TRBJ1-5; D perhaps matches TRBD1 (5 bases). The CDR3 covers 15 residues. The germline CDR1 and CDR2 sequences are ENHRY and SYGVKD. With 0 bases removed from V and 5 bases from J, the gap between germline ends came to 11 bases. The DNA of the CDR3 is TGTGCCATCAGTGAGTCGAAGGGGAGAGATCAGCCCCAGCATTTT. Its protein is CAISESKGRDQPQHF.

The sample holds many counts of this clonotype. This sequence joins TRBV2 and TRBJ1-3, with D possibly matching TRBD1 (5 bases). The CDR3 runs to 16 residues. Trimming pared 4 bases from V and 0 bases from J, leaving 13 bases between. Germline V gene data show CDR1 as SNHLY and CDR2 as FYNNEI. Written as DNA, the CDR3 is TGTGCCAGCAGTGCGGACACAGGATACTCTGGAAACACCATATATTTT. Translated, it gives CASSADTGYSGNTIYF.

The sample holds a few counts of this clonotype. J is TRBJ2-7 and V is TRBV3-1; D possibly uses TRBD1 or TRBD2 (5 bases each). Trimming shortened V by 5 bases and J by 0 bases, and 14 bases separated the two germline ends. From germline, CDR1 is LGHDT and CDR2 YNNKEL (reference sequence). The CDR3 spans 15 residues. The CDR3 nucleotides are TGTGCCAGCAGCGAAAATCGGGGCGACTCCTACGAGCAGTACTTC. This sequence encodes CASSENRGDSYEQYF.

The CDR3 is CASSSGERANNEQFF. CDR3 coding DNA: TGTGCCAGCAGCTCAGGGGAGCGGGCGAACAATGAGCAGTTCTTC. This chain connects TRBV9 to TRBJ2-1; D might be TRBD1 or TRBD2, each matching 6 bases. Deletions cut 4 bases from V and 5 bases from J, with 16 bases between. Germline V lookup: CDR1 SGDLS, CDR2 YYNGEE. CDR3 length: 15 residues.

Many counts were recorded for this clonotype. The V gene is TRBV19, the J gene TRBJ2-1; D unclear. The ends were cut back, 3 bases at V and 3 bases at J, with 18 bases in the middle. The CDR3 runs 17 residues. Germline values: CDR1 LNHDA, CDR2 SQIVND (reference sequence). For the CDR3, the DNA is TGTGCCAGTAGTATCCGCTTCGCGACAAAGGGCTACAATGAGCAGTTCTTC. This translates into CASSIRFATKGYNEQFF.

This clonotype was seen only a few times. J is TRBJ1-2 and V is TRBV5-5, with 7 bases fitting TRBD1. Germline CDR1 SGHKS, CDR2 YYEKEE (reference sequence). The CDR3 consists of 15 residues. With 0 bases clipped from V and 3 bases from J, the junction kept 5 bases outside the gene matches. CDR3 sequence reads: CASSLDPGGDYGYTF. The CDR3 nucleotides are TGTGCCAGCAGCTTGGACCCAGGGGGTGACTATGGCTACACCTTC.

The chain couples TRBV30 to TRBJ1-1; no clear D. V lost 2 bases and J lost 11, with 15 bases in between. The CDR3 totals 12 residues. Germline V gene sequence: CDR1 GTSNPN, CDR2 SVGIG (reference sequence). The CDR3 DNA is TGTGCCTGGAGTCAAGAGGGCTCTCGGGCTTTCTTT. It translates to CAWSQEGSRAFF. Together with reference TRBV30 and TRBJ1-1, the CDR3 gives the full variable domain: SQTIHQWPATLVQPVGSPLSLECTVEGTSNPNLYWYRQAAGRGLQLLFYSVGIGQISSEVPQNLSASRPQDRQFILSSKKLLLSDSGFYLCAWSQEGSRAFFGQGTRLTVV.

V is TRBV18 and J is TRBJ2-1; D possibly corresponds to TRBD1 (5 bases). The CDR3 contains 15 residues. V lost 2 bases, J lost 2 bases, and 10 bases lay in between. The germline CDR1 and CDR2 sequences are KGHSH and LQKENI. In DNA form, the CDR3 reads TGTGCCAGCTCACCAGGGGCAGTTACCTACAATGAGCAGTTCTTC. It specifies CASSPGAVTYNEQFF.

This clonotype was counted many times. The chain combines TRBV2 with TRBJ2-2; no reliable D call. Germline lookup yields CDR1 SNHLY and CDR2 FYNNEI. V shed 4 bases and J shed 4 bases, with 16 bases lying between them. This CDR3 contains 16 residues. Here the CDR3 DNA reads TGTGCCAGCAGTGGGACCCTCCTTCGTAGCACCGGGGAGCTGTTTTTT. Residues: CASSGTLLRSTGELFF.

The table lists this clonotype with a few counts. CDR3 region: CSANTGTNAGGDEKLFF. CDR3 nucleotide sequence: TGCAGTGCTAACACCGGGACAAACGCCGGCGGGGATGAAAAACTGTTTTTT. The chain recombines TRBV20-1 with TRBJ1-4; a weak D match, TRBD1 (6 bases). Looked up from germline, CDR1 is DFQATT and CDR2 is SNEGSKA (reference sequence). V was pared by 4 bases and J by 6 bases, with 24 bases between. There are 17 residues in the CDR3.

This clonotype was detected ten times or more. This chain uses TRBV3-1 with TRBJ2-7, with 8 nucleotides matching TRBD2. Germline CDR1 is LGHDT and CDR2 is YNNKEL (reference sequence). Trimming at V came to 2 bases and at J to 4 bases, leaving 7 bases not matched to a gene. This CDR3 comprises 15 residues. The CDR3 here is CASSQSTGGGYEQYF. CDR3 nucleotides: TGTGCCAGCAGCCAATCGACGGGAGGGGGTTACGAGCAGTACTTC.

This clonotype was counted many times. This chain joins TRBV5-1 and TRBJ2-1; the D gene is possibly TRBD2 (5 bases). Trimming removed 6 bases at V and 8 bases at J, with 12 bases between. There are 12 residues in the CDR3. Germline assignment: CDR1 SGHRS and CDR2 YFSETQ. The CDR3 region is CASNEGAYEQFF. In DNA form, the CDR3 reads TGCGCCAGCAACGAGGGAGCGTATGAGCAGTTCTTC.

This clonotype was observed many times. The V call is TRBV11-1, the J call TRBJ2-7; D is possibly TRBD1 or TRBD2 (5 bases each). Germline CDR1 reads SGHAT; CDR2 reads FQDESV (reference sequence). This CDR3 has 13 residues. CDR3 amino acids: CAGSGRDSHEQYF. The CDR3 coding sequence is TGTGCGGGGTCGGGACGTGATTCCCACGAGCAGTACTTC. The whole variable domain, filled in from reference TRBV11-1 and TRBJ2-7, reads EAEVAQSPRYKITEKSQAVAFWCDPISGHATLYWYRQILGQGPELLVQFQDESVVDDSQLPKDRFSAERLKGVDSTLKIQPAELGDSAMYLCAGSGRDSHEQYFGPGTRLTVT.

This clonotype was recorded a few times. J is TRBJ1-6 and V is TRBV28, with 9 bases aligning to TRBD1. The CDR3 runs to 19 residues. Trimming took 6 bases from V and 7 from J; bases not matched to a gene: 19. Germline assignment: CDR1 MDHEN and CDR2 SYDVKM. CDR3 in amino acids: CASRQIRDRALLMNSPLHF. The CDR3 DNA follows: TGTGCCAGCAGACAGATCCGGGACAGGGCCCTATTAATGAATTCACCCCTCCACTTT.

Many counts were recorded for this clonotype. The chain is built from TRBV4-1 and TRBJ1-1; D might be TRBD1 (5 bases). V dropped 4 bases and J dropped 3 bases, with 12 bases sitting between them. The CDR3 spans 14 residues. Germline CDR1 reads MGHRA; CDR2 reads YSYEKL. The CDR3 bases are TGCGCCAGCAGCCGACAGATAGGGGACACTGAAGCTTTCTTT. This encodes CASSRQIGDTEAFF.

The genes are TRBV5-1 and TRBJ2-7; D ambiguous. The length of the CDR3 is 12 residues. Germline CDR1 and CDR2: SGHRS and YFSETQ. The V gene lost 4 bases and the J gene lost 3 bases, with 8 bases spanning the gap. The CDR3, as DNA: TGCGCCAGCAGCACGGACGGCTACGAGCAGTACTTC. As protein: CASSTDGYEQYF.

V usage is TRBV6-2 or TRBV6-3 and J usage is TRBJ1-1; weak D call: TRBD1 (6 bases). The germline CDR1 and CDR2 sequences are MNHEY and SVGEGT. V was cut by 5 bases and J by 11 bases, with 18 bases left in between. The CDR3 is made up of 13 amino acids. The chain's CDR3 is CASSAGARGGAFF. The CDR3, as DNA: TGTGCCAGCAGTGCTGGCGCGAGGGGGGGGGCTTTCTTT.

The genes are TRBV12-3 or TRBV12-4 and TRBJ1-4; D is undetermined. This CDR3 is built from 12 residues. V lost 6 bases, J lost 8 bases, and 10 bases lay in between. The CDR3 spells CASSAPGEKLFF. The CDR3 DNA is TGTGCCAGCAGCGCGCCTGGGGAAAAACTGTTTTTT.

This chain uses TRBV5-1 with TRBJ2-2; 7 bases map to TRBD1. The CDR3 runs to 14 residues. Germline lookup yields CDR1 SGHRS and CDR2 YFSETQ. V shed 2 bases, J shed 4 bases, and the junction held 2 bases outside the gene matches. The CDR3 loop is CASSFKGATGELFF. As DNA, the CDR3 is TGCGCCAGCAGCTTTAAGGGGGCCACCGGGGAGCTGTTTTTT.

This clonotype was observed at least ten times. The chain links TRBV6-1 to TRBJ2-5, with 10 bases that match TRBD2. Losses at the gene ends were 6 bases for V and 3 bases for J; bases not matched to a gene: 4. This CDR3 is 14 amino acids long. In germline, CDR1 is MNHNS, CDR2 SASEGT. CDR3 amino acids: CASRRTSGEETQYF. The CDR3 DNA reads as TGTGCCAGCAGAAGGACTAGCGGAGAAGAGACCCAGTACTTC.

In DNA, the CDR3 is TGTGCCAGCTCTCATCTTGGGGCGGAGACTGAAGCTTTCTTT. This translates into CASSHLGAETEAFF. This sequence joins TRBV27 and TRBJ1-1; maybe TRBD1 (5 bases). Trimming cost V 8 bases and J 5 bases, with 18 bases left between them. This CDR3 has 14 amino acids. CDR1 and CDR2 from the germline V gene are MNHEY and SMNVEV (reference sequence).

CDR3 in DNA: TGTGCCAGCAGCTTGGGACTAGCGAACTACGAGCAGTACTTC. Its translation: CASSLGLANYEQYF. The chain links TRBV5-6 to TRBJ2-7, with TRBD2 matching 8 bases. The V segment lost 0 bases and the J segment 3 bases; nucleotides outside the gene matches: 2. Germline assignment: CDR1 SGHDT and CDR2 YYEEEE. This CDR3 comprises 14 residues.